This entry lists 28 T cell receptor beta chains sequenced from one sample in a study of blood T cells in healthy people across ages. The use of a sample-barcoded 5' primer and a J-beta primer mix characterized a second PCR of roughly 6 to 11 cycles. TCRdb reprocessed the 5' RACE reads via MiXCR and lists one record per CDR3 protein. The data show about a million distinct CDR3 sequences, just over 50% seen once. What was sequenced was blood. All receptors come from a woman aged 55-70 years in good health.

This chain uses TRBV3-1 with TRBJ1-2, with a tentative D call TRBD1 (6 bases). The CDR3 contains 15 residues. Trimming removed 1 base at V and 3 bases at J, with 12 bases between. Germline CDR1 and CDR2: LGHDT and YNNKEL (reference sequence). The CDR3 sequence: CASSQAARQDYGYTF. DNA of the CDR3: TGTGCCAGCAGCCAAGCGGCCCGACAGGACTATGGCTACACCTTC.

This clonotype was seen more than once but under ten times. The chain carries TRBV9 and TRBJ1-2; tentative D call: TRBD1 (6 bases). Germline CDR1 reads SGDLS; CDR2 reads YYNGEE. The CDR3 extends over 12 amino acids. Trimming took off 7 bases at V and 6 bases at J, with 13 bases between the two ends. The CDR3 DNA reads TGTGCCAGCCGGGGGCAGGGCGATGGCTACACCTTC. Amino acid sequence: CASRGQGDGYTF. Supplemented by reference TRBV9 and TRBJ1-2, the full variable domain reads DSGVTQTPKHLITATGQRVTLRCSPRSGDLSVYWYQQSLDQGLQFLIQYYNGEERAKGNILERFSAQQFPDLHSELNLSSLELGDSALYFCASRGQGDGYTFGSGTRLTVV.

A word on this clonotype: This clone may be a read error of a much larger clone one base away. The chain has TRBV4-1 and TRBJ2-7; D might be TRBD2 (6 bases). The J call may be wrong; the DNA end is better matched by TRBJ2-5. Germline V gene lookup returns CDR1 MGHRA and CDR2 YSYEKL. The CDR3 contains 16 residues. The CDR3 loop is CASSRSTSGLQQTQYF. The CDR3 nucleotides are TGCGCCAGCAGCCGATCGACTAGTGGACTCCAACAGACCCAGTACTTC.

The chain joins TRBV13 to TRBJ2-5; 7 bases match TRBD1. V was pared by 5 bases and J by 2 bases, with 26 bases of the junction left unmatched. Germline CDR1 PRHDT, CDR2 FYEKMQ (reference sequence). The CDR3 sequence is 21 residues long. This CDR3 reads CASSPSTLGPRTRGLQETQYF. The CDR3 DNA sequence: TGTGCCAGCAGCCCGTCAACCTTAGGACCGAGGACCAGGGGGTTACAAGAGACCCAGTACTTC. Complete variable domain (other parts from reference TRBV13 and TRBJ2-5): AAGVIQSPRHLIKEKRETATLKCYPIPRHDTVYWYQQGPGQDPQFLISFYEKMQSDKGSIPDRFSAQQFSDYHSELNMSSLELGDSALYFCASSPSTLGPRTRGLQETQYFGPGTRLLVL.

This clonotype was detected only a few times. CDR3 nucleotide sequence: TGTGCCAGCAGGATACCGGGACAGGGGGCTCAGGGCTACACCTTC. Amino acid sequence: CASRIPGQGAQGYTF. The chain combines TRBV6-5 with TRBJ1-2; TRBD1 agrees at 12 bases. The CDR3 spans 15 residues. Germline CDR1 reads MNHEY; CDR2 reads SVGAGI. J lost 8 bases, V lost 6 bases, and 10 bases had no gene match.

The chain has TRBV10-3 and TRBJ1-2, with TRBD1 identical over 9 bases. CDR1 and CDR2 (germline): ENHRY, SYGVKD. The CDR3 sequence is 14 residues long. With 2 bases clipped from V and 2 bases from J, the junction kept 0 bases outside the gene matches. The CDR3 spells CAISEGTGNYGYTF. CDR3 DNA sequence: TGTGCCATCAGTGAGGGGACAGGGAACTATGGCTACACCTTC.

The rearrangement joins TRBV24-1 to TRBJ2-5, with D uncertain. The last part of the DNA fits TRBJ2-7 better; the J call may be wrong. The germline V gene has CDR1 KGHDR and CDR2 SFDVKD. This CDR3 has 11 amino acids. CDR3 bases: TGTGCCACCAGTGCTGGCTACGAGCAGTACTTC. Protein product: CATSAGYEQYF.

In its sample, this clonotype was seen a few times. The J gene is TRBJ2-1, the V gene TRBV5-1; maybe TRBD2 (6 bases). This CDR3 has 15 residues. Per the germline V gene, CDR1 is SGHRS and CDR2 is YFSETQ. V was trimmed by 0 bases and J by 9 bases, leaving 16 bases between them. The CDR3 sequence is CASSLGDLPTGEQFF. For the CDR3, the DNA is TGCGCCAGCAGCTTGGGGGACTTGCCTACTGGTGAGCAGTTCTTC.

The J gene is TRBJ1-5, the V gene TRBV6-2 or TRBV6-3; TRBD1 matches 7 bases. After removal of 5 bases from V and 10 bases from J, the junction contained 11 bases not matched to a gene. Germline V gene data show CDR1 as MNHEY and CDR2 as SVGEGT. The CDR3 covers 14 residues. The CDR3 reads CASSLTGSGQPQHF. The CDR3 DNA sequence: TGTGCCAGCAGTCTGACAGGGTCGGGTCAACCCCAGCATTTT.

The chain employs TRBV4-1 and TRBJ2-7; TRBD1 agrees at 8 bases. The V gene end was trimmed by 0 bases and the J gene end by 3 bases; junction bases not matched to a gene: 7. Per germline, CDR1 MGHRA and CDR2 YSYEKL. The CDR3 length is 16 residues. CDR3 in DNA: TGCGCCAGCAGCCAAGAGGGTTGGACAGGGCACTACGAGCAGTACTTC. Protein sequence: CASSQEGWTGHYEQYF.

This rearrangement joins TRBV18 to TRBJ1-2, with TRBD1 as a possible D gene (6 bases). The CDR3 is made up of 15 amino acids. Deletions cut 3 bases from V and 8 bases from J, with 19 bases between. Per germline, CDR1 KGHSH and CDR2 LQKENI. CDR3 DNA: TGTGCCAGCTCACCCAACGGGATAGGGGGGCGCGGCTACACCTTC. Its translation: CASSPNGIGGRGYTF.

The chain combines TRBV20-1 with TRBJ1-2; D remains unclear. The CDR3 runs 13 residues. Trimming removed 4 bases from V and 4 bases from J, with 13 bases in between. Germline V gives CDR1 DFQATT, CDR2 SNEGSKA (reference sequence). The CDR3 loop reads CSAKTPEFYGYTF. The CDR3 coding sequence is TGCAGTGCTAAGACCCCAGAGTTCTATGGCTACACCTTC.

This chain joins TRBV24-1 and TRBJ2-1; maybe TRBD1 (6 bases). Trimming pared 5 bases from V and 3 bases from J, leaving 7 bases between. The CDR3 totals 13 residues. In germline, CDR1 is KGHDR, CDR2 SFDVKD. As DNA, the CDR3 is TGTGCCACCAGTGTCAGGGGCTACAATGAGCAGTTCTTC. Protein sequence: CATSVRGYNEQFF.

This clonotype was detected ten times or more. V gene TRBV9 combines with J gene TRBJ2-5; 7 positions agree with TRBD2. After removal of 0 bases from V and 0 bases from J, the junction contained 5 bases not matched to a gene. The CDR3 consists of 16 residues. Germline values: CDR1 SGDLS, CDR2 YYNGEE. The CDR3 spells CASSVGLAEYQETQYF. For the CDR3, the DNA is TGTGCCAGCAGCGTAGGGCTAGCGGAGTACCAAGAGACCCAGTACTTC. The entire variable domain, with the rest obtained from reference TRBV9 and TRBJ2-5, is as follows: DSGVTQTPKHLITATGQRVTLRCSPRSGDLSVYWYQQSLDQGLQFLIQYYNGEERAKGNILERFSAQQFPDLHSELNLSSLELGDSALYFCASSVGLAEYQETQYFGPGTRLLVL.

The chain employs TRBV7-2 and TRBJ2-3, with TRBD2 as a possible D gene (6 bases). This CDR3 region has 14 residues. The germline CDR1 and CDR2 sequences are SGHTA and FQGNSA. The V gene lost 10 bases and the J gene lost 4 bases, with 18 bases spanning the gap. As DNA, the CDR3 is TGTGCCACCAACTACGGACTACGGGCAGATACGCAGTATTTT. Translating gives CATNYGLRADTQYF.

The rearrangement links TRBV6-8 to TRBJ2-3; 12 positions match TRBD2. The junction had 6 bases not matched to a gene; V was cut back by 9 bases and J by 5 bases. This CDR3 region has 14 residues. CDR1 and CDR2 from the germline V gene are MNHGY and SAAAGT. As DNA, the CDR3 is TGTGCCAGAGGACTAGCGGGACGTGGAGATACGCAGTATTTT. It translates to CARGLAGRGDTQYF.

The chain combines TRBV6-2 or TRBV6-3 with TRBJ2-6; 7 nucleotides match TRBD1. J was trimmed by 1 base and V by 5 bases; bases with no gene match: 2. The CDR3 spans 15 residues. Germline V gene lookup returns CDR1 MNHEY and CDR2 SVGEGT. The CDR3 region is CASSTGESGANVLTF. The DNA of the CDR3 is TGTGCCAGCAGTACAGGGGAGTCTGGGGCCAACGTCCTGACTTTC.

This clonotype was observed a handful of times. The chain links TRBV6-6 to TRBJ2-7; 8 bases agree with TRBD2. Germline V gene sequence: CDR1 MNHNY, CDR2 SVGAGI (reference sequence). J gave up 3 bases and V 6 bases, and 10 bases lay outside the gene matches. CDR3 length: 15 residues. In DNA, the CDR3 is TGTGCCAGCAGGGTGGGGCTAGCGGGTGGCTACGAGCAGTACTTC. Encoded protein: CASRVGLAGGYEQYF.

This rearrangement joins TRBV10-1 to TRBJ1-2; D not certain. The germline V and J ends were trimmed by 4 bases and 6 bases, with 21 bases remaining between them. Germline CDR1 WNHNN, CDR2 SYGVQD (reference sequence). The CDR3 length is 16 residues. The CDR3 is CASSAFASGRVDGYTF. In DNA, the CDR3 is TGCGCCAGCAGTGCCTTCGCATCGGGAAGGGTAGATGGCTACACCTTC.

The rearrangement uses TRBV20-1 and TRBJ2-1, with D possibly called TRBD1 or TRBD2 (5 bases each). This CDR3 is built from 13 residues. Trimming removed 7 bases at V and 12 bases at J, with 22 bases between. The V gene's germline CDR1 is DFQATT and CDR2 SNEGSKA (reference sequence). CDR3 in DNA: TGCAGTGGCCGGGGACCCAACCACAATAGGCAGTTCTTC. Its translation: CSGRGPNHNRQFF.

This clonotype was counted only a few times. V and J are TRBV12-3 or TRBV12-4 and TRBJ2-7, with D tentatively TRBD2 (5 bases). The DNA end favors TRBJ2-5, so the J call may be wrong. The CDR3 has 13 residues. The CDR3 DNA reads as TGTGCCAGCAGCCTGAGGGCAACGGGGACCCAGTACTTC. Translation: CASSLRATGTQYF.

V gene TRBV5-6 combines with J gene TRBJ2-3; perhaps TRBD2 as D (5 bases). The CDR3 has 16 amino acids. Germline CDR1 SGHDT, CDR2 YYEEEE. Trimming took off 0 bases at V and 0 bases at J, with 11 bases between the two ends. The CDR3 sequence: CASSLGGIASTDTQYF. The CDR3 DNA is TGTGCCAGCAGCTTGGGAGGGATCGCTAGCACAGATACGCAGTATTTT.

In its sample, this clonotype was seen a few times. J is TRBJ1-2 and V is TRBV20-1; tentatively, D is TRBD1 (5 bases). V lost 3 bases to trimming and J lost 6 bases, with 11 bases between them. Per the germline V gene, CDR1 is DFQATT and CDR2 is SNEGSKA (reference sequence). CDR3 size: 12 residues. CDR3 amino acids: CSASMGDHGYTF. The DNA for the CDR3 is TGCAGTGCTAGTATGGGGGATCATGGCTACACCTTC.

The table lists this clonotype with a count of one. The J gene is TRBJ1-2, the V gene TRBV27; tentative D call: TRBD1 (5 bases). Per germline, CDR1 MNHEY and CDR2 SMNVEV (reference sequence). The length of the CDR3 is 14 residues. Trimming left V 6 bases short and J 7 bases short, with 18 bases between. In nucleotides, the CDR3 is TGTGCCAGCAGGACCCTGGGGGGATCCGGTGGCTACACCTTC. It encodes CASRTLGGSGGYTF.

The V call is TRBV5-6, the J call TRBJ2-7; D remains unclear. The CDR3 runs to 13 residues. Germline V CDR1 and CDR2: SGHDT, YYEEEE. With 4 bases removed from V and 4 bases from J, the gap between germline ends came to 12 bases. The CDR3 DNA reads as TGTGCCAGCAGCCCAAGACACCGGTACGAGCAGTACTTC. Translating it yields CASSPRHRYEQYF.

The chain is built from TRBV7-9 and TRBJ2-1; 7 bases match TRBD1. The germline V gene has CDR1 SEHNR and CDR2 FQNEAQ (reference sequence). The V and J ends lost 1 base and 9 bases, in that order; junction bases with no gene match: 9. This CDR3 comprises 15 residues. DNA of the CDR3: TGTGCCAGCAGCTTAGTCGAGGGGGCGTTTACTGAGCAGTTCTTC. It encodes CASSLVEGAFTEQFF.

The chain has TRBV5-1 and TRBJ2-5; TRBD2 agrees at 13 bases. CDR3 length equals 15 residues. The trim removed 6 bases at V and 5 bases at J, leaving 7 bases unmatched. Germline loops: CDR1 SGHRS, CDR2 YFSETQ. CDR3 nucleotide sequence: TGCGCCAGCACCACTAGCGGGAGGGCCCTGGAGACCCAGTACTTC. Translating it yields CASTTSGRALETQYF.

This clonotype was seen only a few times. V and J are TRBV12-3 or TRBV12-4 and TRBJ1-2, with a tentative D call TRBD1 (5 bases). Trimming took 4 bases from V and 7 from J, leaving 7 bases between them. CDR3 size: 11 residues. The chain's CDR3 is CASSSGFGYTF. CDR3 in DNA: TGTGCCAGCAGTTCAGGGTTTGGCTACACCTTC.